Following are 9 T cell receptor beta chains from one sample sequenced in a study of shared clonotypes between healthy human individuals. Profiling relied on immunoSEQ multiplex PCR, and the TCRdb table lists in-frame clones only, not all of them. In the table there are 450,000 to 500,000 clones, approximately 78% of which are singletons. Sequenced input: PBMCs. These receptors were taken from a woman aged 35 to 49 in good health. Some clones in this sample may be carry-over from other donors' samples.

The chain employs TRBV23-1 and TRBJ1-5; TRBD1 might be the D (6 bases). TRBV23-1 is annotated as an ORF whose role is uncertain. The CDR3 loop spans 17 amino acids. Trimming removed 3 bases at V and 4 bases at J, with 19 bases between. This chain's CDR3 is CASSHPPRGYKNQPQHF. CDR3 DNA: TGCGCCAGCAGTCACCCACCCAGGGGATATAAGAATCAGCCCCAGCATTTT.

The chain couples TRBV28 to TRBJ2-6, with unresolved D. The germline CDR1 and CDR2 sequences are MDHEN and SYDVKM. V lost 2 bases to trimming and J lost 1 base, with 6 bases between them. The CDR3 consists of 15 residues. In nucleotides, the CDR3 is TGTGCCAGCAGTTTAACCCTATCTGGGGCCAACGTCCTGACTTTC. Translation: CASSLTLSGANVLTF. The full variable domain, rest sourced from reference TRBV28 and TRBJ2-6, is DVKVTQSSRYLVKRTGEKVFLECVQDMDHENMFWYRQDPGLGLRLIYFSYDVKMKEKGDIPEGYSVSREKKERFSLILESASTNQTSMYLCASSLTLSGANVLTFGAGSRLTVL.

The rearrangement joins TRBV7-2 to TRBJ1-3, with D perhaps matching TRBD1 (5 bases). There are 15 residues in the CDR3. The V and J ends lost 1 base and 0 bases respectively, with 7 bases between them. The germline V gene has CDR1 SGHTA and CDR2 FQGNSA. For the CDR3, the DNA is TGTGCCAGCAGCTTAGACAGGAGCTCTGGAAACACCATATATTTT. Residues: CASSLDRSSGNTIYF. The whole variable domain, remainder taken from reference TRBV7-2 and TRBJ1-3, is GAGVSQSPSNKVTEKGKDVELRCDPISGHTALYWYRQSLGQGLEFLIYFQGNSAPDKSGLPSDRFSAERTGGSVSTLTIQRTQQEDSAVYLCASSLDRSSGNTIYFGEGSWLTVV.

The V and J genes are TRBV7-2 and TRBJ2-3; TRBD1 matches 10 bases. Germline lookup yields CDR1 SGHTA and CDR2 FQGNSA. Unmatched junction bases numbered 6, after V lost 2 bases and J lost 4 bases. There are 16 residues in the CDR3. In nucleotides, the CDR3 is TGTGCCAGCAGCTTACAGACAGGGGGCGCGTCAGATACGCAGTATTTT. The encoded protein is CASSLQTGGASDTQYF.

DNA of the CDR3: TGTGCCAGCAGCCCCCCAGGGGATGCGAACACCGGGGAGCTGTTTTTT. Translating it yields CASSPPGDANTGELFF. This sequence joins TRBV28 and TRBJ2-2; a weak D match, TRBD1 (6 bases). Trimming pared 6 bases from V and 0 bases from J, leaving 14 bases between. Germline V gene data show CDR1 as MDHEN and CDR2 as SYDVKM. The CDR3 is made up of 16 amino acids.

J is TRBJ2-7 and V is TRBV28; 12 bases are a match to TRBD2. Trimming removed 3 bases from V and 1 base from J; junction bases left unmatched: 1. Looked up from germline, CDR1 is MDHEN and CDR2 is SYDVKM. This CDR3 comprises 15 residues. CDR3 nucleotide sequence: TGTGCCAGCAGTTTCACTAGCGGGAGGTCCTACGAGCAGTACTTC. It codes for CASSFTSGRSYEQYF.

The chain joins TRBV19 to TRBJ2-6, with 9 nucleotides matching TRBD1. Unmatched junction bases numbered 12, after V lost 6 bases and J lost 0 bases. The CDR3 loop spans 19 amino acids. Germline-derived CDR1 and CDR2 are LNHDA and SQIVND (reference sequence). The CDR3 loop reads CASRLGQPGQGSGANVLTF. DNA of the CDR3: TGTGCCAGTAGATTAGGACAACCGGGACAGGGCTCTGGGGCCAACGTCCTGACTTTC.

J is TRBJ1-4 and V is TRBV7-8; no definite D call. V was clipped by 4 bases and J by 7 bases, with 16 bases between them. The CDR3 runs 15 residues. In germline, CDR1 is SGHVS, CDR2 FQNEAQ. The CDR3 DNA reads TGTGCCAGCAGCTCCTCGCGAGGGTTCGGTGAAAAACTGTTTTTT. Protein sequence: CASSSSRGFGEKLFF.

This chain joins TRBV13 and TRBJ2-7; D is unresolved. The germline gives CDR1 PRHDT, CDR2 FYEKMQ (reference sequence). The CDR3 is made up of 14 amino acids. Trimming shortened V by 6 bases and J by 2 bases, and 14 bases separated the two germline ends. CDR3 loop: CASSPLATTYEQYF. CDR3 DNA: TGTGCCAGCAGTCCCTTAGCAACTACCTACGAGCAGTACTTC.